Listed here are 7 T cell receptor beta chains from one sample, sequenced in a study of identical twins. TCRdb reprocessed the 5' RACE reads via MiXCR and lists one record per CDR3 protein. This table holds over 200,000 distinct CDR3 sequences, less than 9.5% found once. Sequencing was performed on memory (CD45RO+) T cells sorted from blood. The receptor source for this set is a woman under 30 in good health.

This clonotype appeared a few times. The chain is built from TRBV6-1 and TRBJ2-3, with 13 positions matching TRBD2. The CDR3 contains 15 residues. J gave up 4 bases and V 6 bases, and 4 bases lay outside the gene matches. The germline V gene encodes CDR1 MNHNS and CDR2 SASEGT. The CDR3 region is CASSTTSGGPDTQYF. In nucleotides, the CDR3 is TGTGCCAGCAGCACGACTAGCGGGGGGCCAGATACGCAGTATTTT.

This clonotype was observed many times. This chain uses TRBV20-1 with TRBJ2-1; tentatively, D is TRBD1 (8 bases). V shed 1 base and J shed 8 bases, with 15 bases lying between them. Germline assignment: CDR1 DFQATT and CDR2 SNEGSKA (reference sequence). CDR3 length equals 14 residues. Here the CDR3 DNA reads TGCAGTGCTAGAGTAGGAACAGGGGGGGATGAGCAGTTCTTC. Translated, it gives CSARVGTGGDEQFF.

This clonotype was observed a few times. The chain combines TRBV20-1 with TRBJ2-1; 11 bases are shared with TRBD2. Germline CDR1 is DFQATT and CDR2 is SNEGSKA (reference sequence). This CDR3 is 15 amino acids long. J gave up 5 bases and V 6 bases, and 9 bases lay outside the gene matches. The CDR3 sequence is CSAVRLAGRDNEQFF. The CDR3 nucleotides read TGCAGTGCCGTCCGACTAGCGGGGAGGGACAATGAGCAGTTCTTC.

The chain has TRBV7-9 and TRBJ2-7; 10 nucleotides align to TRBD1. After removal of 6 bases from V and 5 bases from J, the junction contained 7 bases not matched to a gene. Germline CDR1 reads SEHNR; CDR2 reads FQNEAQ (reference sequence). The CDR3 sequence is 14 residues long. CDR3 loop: CASSYGTGVNEQYF. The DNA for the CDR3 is TGTGCCAGCAGTTACGGGACAGGGGTGAACGAGCAGTACTTC. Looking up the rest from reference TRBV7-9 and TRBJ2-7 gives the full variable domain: DTGVSQNPRHKITKRGQNVTFRCDPISEHNRLYWYRQTLGQGPEFLTYFQNEAQLEKSRLLSDRFSAERPKGSFSTLEIQRTEQGDSAMYLCASSYGTGVNEQYFGPGTRLTVT.

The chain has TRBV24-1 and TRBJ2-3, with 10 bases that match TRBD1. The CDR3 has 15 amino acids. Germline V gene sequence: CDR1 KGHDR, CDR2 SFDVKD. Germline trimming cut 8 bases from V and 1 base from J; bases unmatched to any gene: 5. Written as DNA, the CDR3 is TGTGCCACCACTCGGACAGGGGGTGGCACAGATACGCAGTATTTT. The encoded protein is CATTRTGGGTDTQYF.

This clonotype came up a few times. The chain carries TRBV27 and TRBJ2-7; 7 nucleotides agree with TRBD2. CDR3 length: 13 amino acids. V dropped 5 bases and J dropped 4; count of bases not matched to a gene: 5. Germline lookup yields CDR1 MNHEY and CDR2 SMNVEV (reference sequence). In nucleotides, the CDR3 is TGTGCCAGCAGTAGGCCGGGACTATACGAGCAGTACTTC. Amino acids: CASSRPGLYEQYF.

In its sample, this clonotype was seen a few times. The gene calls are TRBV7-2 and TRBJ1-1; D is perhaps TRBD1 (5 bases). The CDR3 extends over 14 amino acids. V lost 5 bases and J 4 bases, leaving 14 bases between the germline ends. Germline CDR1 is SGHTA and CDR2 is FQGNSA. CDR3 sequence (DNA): TGTGCCAGCAGCCCGACAGCGGCGGGCACTGAAGCTTTCTTT. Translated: CASSPTAAGTEAFF.